This is a list of T cell receptor beta chains from one sample in a study of blood T cell repertoires in COVID-19. The method was immunoSEQ multiplex PCR; TCRdb's version includes in-frame clones alone and lacks a portion of them. The sample lists about 220,000 clones, more than 80% occurring once. Sample: PBMCs or T cells enriched from blood (not recorded which). These receptor sequences come from a woman under 30 in a cohort exposed to, infected with or recovered from COVID-19 (not recorded which). CDR3s include the opening cysteine and the closing phenylalanine or tryptophan.

v_call cdr3_aa
TRBV30 CAWSGGGRRTYEQYF
TRBV6-5 CASSRQDRGETQYF
TRBV27 CASSLSPGGGADTQYF
TRBV19 CASTPTGGGEAFF
TRBV6-5 CASSFWTGKAGNTIYF
TRBV15 CATSRATVEKLFF
TRBV7-6 CASRGSSWSGNTIYF
TRBV30 CAWSVGGGQETQYF
TRBV5-8 CASSLPSVGPGELFF
TRBV9 CASSLMGGANTEAFF
TRBV6-1 CASSEQDTGSYEQYF
TRBV2 CASSSDRGENIQYF
TRBV7-2 CASSSNGGANTGELFF
TRBV11-3 CASSSIQMNTGELFF
TRBV7-8 CASSLNGQGNTGELFF
TRBV3-1/TRBV3-2 CASSQDWGDYGYTF
TRBV7-9 CASSPPTVSHYGYTF
TRBV7-3 CASSTTGGPYEQYF
TRBV27 CASSLDATATKETFF
TRBV12-1 CASSLVPQGFHEKLFF
TRBV27 CASSLSAGYQPQHF
TRBV11-2 CASSQIYRYQETQYF
TRBV6-6 CASTLSGGAYEQYF
TRBV7-9 CASSLGGAENTEAFF
TRBV3-1/TRBV3-2 CASSHSVQETQYF
TRBV7-2 CASSFDRQAPGLFF
TRBV29-1 CSVEDWTGSRETQYF
TRBV6-2/TRBV6-3 CASSYAVAGGIGSNQPQHF
TRBV9 CASSSAAGLAYNEQFF